This passage covers 10 T cell receptor beta chains from one sample sequenced in a study of shared clonotypes between healthy human individuals. The data were produced by immunoSEQ multiplex PCR, yet TCRdb's version contains in-frame clones alone and is incomplete. The data show hundreds of thousands of clones, around 78% seen once. Specimen: memory CD4+ T cells sorted from blood. Indicated subset: CD45RA-negative fraction. The receptors derive from a woman in her 30s in good health.

The gene calls are TRBV10-3 and TRBJ2-7; D gene ambiguous. V shed 7 bases and J shed 2 bases, with 9 bases lying between them. CDR3 size: 12 residues. The germline gives CDR1 ENHRY, CDR2 SYGVKD. CDR3 loop: CAIMGSTYEQYF. The CDR3 DNA sequence: TGTGCCATCATGGGCAGTACCTACGAGCAGTACTTC.

The V call is TRBV10-1, the J call TRBJ2-7, with 8 bases that match TRBD1. The CDR3 contains 15 residues. V lost 2 bases, J lost 5 bases, and 8 bases stayed unmatched. The germline gives CDR1 WNHNN, CDR2 SYGVQD (reference sequence). The CDR3 reads CASSERRAGGDEQYF. CDR3 bases: TGCGCCAGCAGTGAGAGGAGGGCAGGGGGCGACGAGCAGTACTTC.

The chain uses TRBV18 and TRBJ2-7; the match to TRBD1 covers 10 bases. With V trimmed by 3 bases and J by 3 bases, 11 bases remained unmatched. The CDR3 loop spans 17 amino acids. CDR1 and CDR2 (germline): KGHSH, LQKENI. The CDR3 nucleotides read TGTGCCAGCTCACCGCCAGGACAGGGGGTGACCGTCTACGAGCAGTACTTC. Protein product: CASSPPGQGVTVYEQYF.

The chain combines TRBV7-2 with TRBJ2-5; 7 bases are shared with TRBD1. The CDR3 has 15 amino acids. The V gene's germline CDR1 is SGHTA and CDR2 FQGNSA. The junction had 3 bases not matched to a gene; V was cut back by 2 bases and J by 0 bases. The CDR3, as DNA: TGTGCCAGCAGCTTATACAGGGGCTACCAAGAGACCCAGTACTTC. It encodes CASSLYRGYQETQYF. The full variable domain, with the rest looked up from reference TRBV7-2 and TRBJ2-5, is GAGVSQSPSNKVTEKGKDVELRCDPISGHTALYWYRQSLGQGLEFLIYFQGNSAPDKSGLPSDRFSAERTGGSVSTLTIQRTQQEDSAVYLCASSLYRGYQETQYFGPGTRLLVL.

This chain connects TRBV27 to TRBJ1-2; 7 positions agree with TRBD1. CDR1 is MNHEY, CDR2 SMNVEV, per germline (reference sequence). This CDR3 comprises 15 residues. The V segment lost 4 bases and the J segment 7 bases; nucleotides outside the gene matches: 12. CDR3 sequence reads: CASSSRPTGFSGYTF. As DNA, the CDR3 is TGTGCCAGCAGTTCACGACCGACAGGGTTCTCTGGCTACACCTTC.

The J gene is TRBJ2-1, the V gene TRBV28; the match to TRBD1 covers 7 bases. The V and J ends lost 4 bases and 1 base, in that order; junction bases with no gene match: 7. Germline CDR1 reads MDHEN; CDR2 reads SYDVKM. The CDR3 contains 16 residues. CDR3 nucleotides: TGTGCCAGCAGTTCCATATCAGGGGGTTCCTACAATGAGCAGTTCTTC. It encodes CASSSISGGSYNEQFF. Drawing the rest from reference TRBV28 and TRBJ2-1, the complete variable domain is DVKVTQSSRYLVKRTGEKVFLECVQDMDHENMFWYRQDPGLGLRLIYFSYDVKMKEKGDIPEGYSVSREKKERFSLILESASTNQTSMYLCASSSISGGSYNEQFFGPGTRLTVL.

V is TRBV4-1 and J is TRBJ2-1; perhaps TRBD2 as D (5 bases). The CDR3 contains 16 residues. Germline CDR1 MGHRA, CDR2 YSYEKL. Trimming stripped 0 bases from V and 0 bases from J, with 9 bases between. The CDR3 loop is CASSQERADSYNEQFF. CDR3 bases: TGCGCCAGCAGCCAAGAACGAGCGGACTCCTACAATGAGCAGTTCTTC.

The chain recombines TRBV9 with TRBJ2-5, with D possibly being TRBD2 (5 bases). The CDR3 covers 16 residues. Germline CDR1 reads SGDLS; CDR2 reads YYNGEE. The germline V and J ends were trimmed by 1 base and 4 bases, with 17 bases remaining between them. The chain's CDR3 is CASSVTSEASRETQYF. The CDR3 DNA follows: TGTGCCAGCAGCGTAACTTCGGAGGCTAGTCGAGAGACCCAGTACTTC.

V gene TRBV28 combines with J gene TRBJ2-7, with D possibly matching TRBD2 (6 bases). V lost 2 bases and J 2 bases, leaving 10 bases between the germline ends. Germline V gene sequence: CDR1 MDHEN, CDR2 SYDVKM. The CDR3 sequence is 14 residues long. This chain's CDR3 is CASSLLASPYEQYF. DNA of the CDR3: TGTGCCAGCAGTTTACTAGCGTCTCCCTACGAGCAGTACTTC.

The chain uses TRBV6-1 and TRBJ2-7; possibly TRBD1 for D (6 bases). There are 13 residues in the CDR3. V was pared by 2 bases and J by 6 bases, with 11 bases between. Germline V gene lookup returns CDR1 MNHNS and CDR2 SASEGT. CDR3 residues: CASSEYQGSEQYF. CDR3 nucleotides: TGTGCCAGCAGTGAATATCAGGGGTCCGAGCAGTACTTC.